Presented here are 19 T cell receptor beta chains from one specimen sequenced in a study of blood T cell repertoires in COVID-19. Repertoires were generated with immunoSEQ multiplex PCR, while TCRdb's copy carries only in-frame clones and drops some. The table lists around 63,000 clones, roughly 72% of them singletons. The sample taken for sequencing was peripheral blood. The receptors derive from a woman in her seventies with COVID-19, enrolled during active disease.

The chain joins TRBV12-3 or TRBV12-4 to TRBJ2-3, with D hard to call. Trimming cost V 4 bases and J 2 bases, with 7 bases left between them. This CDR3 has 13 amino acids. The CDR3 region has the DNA TGTGCCAGCAGTTCCTACTACACAGATACGCAGTATTTT. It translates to CASSSYYTDTQYF.

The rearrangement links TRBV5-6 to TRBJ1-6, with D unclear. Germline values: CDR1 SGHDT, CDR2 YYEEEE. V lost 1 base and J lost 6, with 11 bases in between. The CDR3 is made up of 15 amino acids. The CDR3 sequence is CASSLRGAGNSPLHF. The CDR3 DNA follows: TGTGCCAGCAGCTTGCGGGGTGCTGGTAATTCACCCCTCCACTTT. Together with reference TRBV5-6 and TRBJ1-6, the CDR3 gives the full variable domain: DAGVTQSPTHLIKTRGQQVTLRCSPKSGHDTVSWYQQALGQGPQFIFQYYEEEERQRGNFPDRFSGHQFPNYSSELNVNALLLGDSALYLCASSLRGAGNSPLHFGNGTRLTVT.

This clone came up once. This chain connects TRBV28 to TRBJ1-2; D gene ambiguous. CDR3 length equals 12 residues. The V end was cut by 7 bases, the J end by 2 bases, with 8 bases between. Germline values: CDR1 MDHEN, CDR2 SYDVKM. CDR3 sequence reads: CASTPSNYGYTF. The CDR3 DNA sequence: TGTGCCAGCACCCCCTCGAACTATGGCTACACCTTC.

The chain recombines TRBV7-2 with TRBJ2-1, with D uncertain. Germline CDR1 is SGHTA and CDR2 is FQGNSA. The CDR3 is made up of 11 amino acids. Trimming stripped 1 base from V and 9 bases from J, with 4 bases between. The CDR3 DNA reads TGTGCCAGCAGCTTAGTGAGTGAGCAGTTCTTC. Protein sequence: CASSLVSEQFF.

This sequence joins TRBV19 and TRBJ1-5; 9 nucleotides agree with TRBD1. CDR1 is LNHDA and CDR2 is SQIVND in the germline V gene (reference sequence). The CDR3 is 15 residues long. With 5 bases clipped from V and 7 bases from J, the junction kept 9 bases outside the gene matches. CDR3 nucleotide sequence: TGTGCCAGTAGTCAAGGACAGGGGCTTGGGCAGCCCCAGCATTTT. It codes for CASSQGQGLGQPQHF.

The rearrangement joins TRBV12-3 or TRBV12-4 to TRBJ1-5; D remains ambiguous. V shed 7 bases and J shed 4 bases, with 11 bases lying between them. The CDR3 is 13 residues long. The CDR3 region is CASTKGSNQPQHF. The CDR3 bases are TGTGCCAGCACCAAAGGGAGTAATCAGCCCCAGCATTTT.

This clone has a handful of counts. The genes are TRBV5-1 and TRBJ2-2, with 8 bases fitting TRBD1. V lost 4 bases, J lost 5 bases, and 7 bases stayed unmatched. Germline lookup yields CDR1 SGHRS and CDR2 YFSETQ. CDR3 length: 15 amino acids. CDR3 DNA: TGCGCCAGCAGCCCCTCAGGGGGCGCAACCGGGGAGCTGTTTTTT. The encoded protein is CASSPSGGATGELFF.

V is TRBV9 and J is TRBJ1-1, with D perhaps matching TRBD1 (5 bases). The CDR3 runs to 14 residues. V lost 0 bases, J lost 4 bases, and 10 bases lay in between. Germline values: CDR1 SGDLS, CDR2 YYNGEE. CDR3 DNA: TGTGCCAGCAGCGTAGCTCGGGGGGGCACTGAAGCTTTCTTT. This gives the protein CASSVARGGTEAFF.

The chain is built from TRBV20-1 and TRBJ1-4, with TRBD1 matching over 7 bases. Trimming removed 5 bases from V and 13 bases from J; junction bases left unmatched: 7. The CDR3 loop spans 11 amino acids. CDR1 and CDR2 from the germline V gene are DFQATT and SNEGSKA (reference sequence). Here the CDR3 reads CSAYMTGRLFF. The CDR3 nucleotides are TGCAGTGCTTATATGACAGGGCGACTGTTTTTT.

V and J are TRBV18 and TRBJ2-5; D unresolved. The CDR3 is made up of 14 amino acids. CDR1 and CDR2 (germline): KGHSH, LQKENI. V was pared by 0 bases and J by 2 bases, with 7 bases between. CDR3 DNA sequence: TGTGCCAGCTCACCACCGTCCCTACAAGAGACCCAGTACTTC. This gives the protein CASSPPSLQETQYF.

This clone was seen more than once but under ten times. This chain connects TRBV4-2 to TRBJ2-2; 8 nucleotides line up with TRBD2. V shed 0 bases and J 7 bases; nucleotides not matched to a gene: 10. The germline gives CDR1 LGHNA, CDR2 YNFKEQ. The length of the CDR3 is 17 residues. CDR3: CASSQEGRAGVDGELFF. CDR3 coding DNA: TGTGCCAGCAGCCAAGAAGGTCGAGCGGGAGTGGACGGGGAGCTGTTTTTT.

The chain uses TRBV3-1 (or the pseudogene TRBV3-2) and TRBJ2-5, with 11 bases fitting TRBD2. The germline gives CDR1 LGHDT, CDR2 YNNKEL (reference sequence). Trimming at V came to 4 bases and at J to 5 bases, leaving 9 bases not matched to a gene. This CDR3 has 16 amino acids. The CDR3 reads CASSPTSGAYLETQYF. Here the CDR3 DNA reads TGTGCCAGCAGCCCGACTAGCGGGGCCTATCTGGAGACCCAGTACTTC.

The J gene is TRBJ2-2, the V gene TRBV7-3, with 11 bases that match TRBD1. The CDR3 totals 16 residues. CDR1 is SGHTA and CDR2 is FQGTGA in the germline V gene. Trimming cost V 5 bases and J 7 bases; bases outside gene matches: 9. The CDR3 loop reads CASSPWTGGFVGELFF. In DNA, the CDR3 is TGTGCCAGCAGCCCCTGGACAGGGGGCTTCGTCGGGGAGCTGTTTTTT.

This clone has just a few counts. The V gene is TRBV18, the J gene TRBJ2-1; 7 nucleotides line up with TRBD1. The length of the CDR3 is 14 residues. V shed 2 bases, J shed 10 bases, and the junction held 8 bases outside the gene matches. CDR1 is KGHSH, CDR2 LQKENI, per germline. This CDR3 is CASSPERQGVEQFF. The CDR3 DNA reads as TGTGCCAGCTCACCAGAGCGACAGGGTGTCGAGCAGTTCTTC.

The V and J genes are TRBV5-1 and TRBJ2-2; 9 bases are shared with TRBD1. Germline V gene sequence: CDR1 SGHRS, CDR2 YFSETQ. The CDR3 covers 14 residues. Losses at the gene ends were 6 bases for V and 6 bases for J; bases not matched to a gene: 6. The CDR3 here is CASTSTGGSGELFF. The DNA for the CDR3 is TGCGCCAGCACTTCTACAGGGGGCTCCGGGGAGCTGTTTTTT.

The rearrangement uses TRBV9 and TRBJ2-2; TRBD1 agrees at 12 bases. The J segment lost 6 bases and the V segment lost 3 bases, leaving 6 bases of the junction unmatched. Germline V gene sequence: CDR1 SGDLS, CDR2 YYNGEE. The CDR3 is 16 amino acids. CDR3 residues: CASSAGTGGLAGELFF. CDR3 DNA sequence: TGTGCCAGCAGCGCCGGGACAGGGGGCTTGGCCGGGGAGCTGTTTTTT.

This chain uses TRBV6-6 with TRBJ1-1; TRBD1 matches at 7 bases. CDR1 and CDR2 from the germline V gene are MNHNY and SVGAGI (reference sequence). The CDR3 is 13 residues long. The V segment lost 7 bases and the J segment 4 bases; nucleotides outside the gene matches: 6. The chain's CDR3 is CASTDRVGTEAFF. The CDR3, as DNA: TGTGCCAGCACCGACAGGGTAGGCACTGAAGCTTTCTTT.

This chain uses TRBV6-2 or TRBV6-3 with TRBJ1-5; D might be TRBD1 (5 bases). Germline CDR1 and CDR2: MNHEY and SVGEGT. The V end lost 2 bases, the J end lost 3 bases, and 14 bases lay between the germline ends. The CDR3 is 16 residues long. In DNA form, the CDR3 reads TGTGCCAGCAGTTACGGGGCAGGAATCATCAATCAGCCCCAGCATTTT. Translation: CASSYGAGIINQPQHF.

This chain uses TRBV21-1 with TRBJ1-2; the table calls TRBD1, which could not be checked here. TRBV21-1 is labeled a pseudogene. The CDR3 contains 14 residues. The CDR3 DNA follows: TGTGCCAGCAGCAACCCAGGGGGCCTATATGGCTACACCTTC. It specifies CASSNPGGLYGYTF.